Listed here are 25 T cell receptor beta chains from one sample, sequenced in a study of T cell repertoires in cytomegalovirus infection. From the reads, TCRdb called clonotypes with MiXCR, one entry per CDR3 protein. The table records just under 550,000 distinct CDR3 sequences, around 27% of them present only once. Sequencing input: PBMCs. These receptors all stem from a human donor in good health (CMV status not recorded). Some clones in this sample may be carry-over from other donors' samples.

This clonotype came up a few times. The chain employs TRBV12-3 or TRBV12-4 and TRBJ1-1; 8 bases line up with TRBD1. The trim removed 5 bases at V and 5 bases at J, leaving 10 bases unmatched. CDR3 length: 15 residues. The CDR3: CASSPYNRGGTEAFF. CDR3 DNA: TGTGCCAGCAGTCCTTATAACAGGGGGGGAACTGAAGCTTTCTTT.

This clonotype appeared a few times. This sequence joins TRBV5-6 and TRBJ2-1; TRBD2 might be the D (7 bases). Between the trimmed V and J ends, which lost 3 bases and 9 bases, there was a span of 10 bases. Germline CDR1 is SGHDT and CDR2 is YYEEEE. This CDR3 has 12 residues. The CDR3 protein is CASSWGGREQFF. The CDR3 nucleotides are TGTGCCAGCAGCTGGGGGGGGCGTGAGCAGTTCTTC.

This clonotype was counted at least ten times. This sequence joins TRBV7-2 and TRBJ1-6; TRBD1 might be the D (6 bases). This CDR3 spans 14 amino acids. In germline, CDR1 is SGHTA, CDR2 FQGNSA. The germline V and J ends were trimmed by 5 bases and 6 bases, with 11 bases remaining between them. CDR3 nucleotides: TGTGCCAGCAGCCGAACAGGGCGTAATTCACCCCTCCACTTT. This translates into CASSRTGRNSPLHF.

This clonotype was found a few times. The chain recombines TRBV28 with TRBJ1-1, with D unresolved. Between the trimmed V and J ends, which lost 7 bases and 8 bases, there was a span of 11 bases. CDR1 and CDR2 from the germline V gene are MDHEN and SYDVKM. The CDR3 is 11 amino acids. In nucleotides, the CDR3 is TGTGCCAGCACCGATAAATGGGAAGCTTTCTTT. It is translated as CASTDKWEAFF.

CDR3 loop: CASSVRPGEGTEAFF. The CDR3 DNA is TGTGCCAGCAGCGTCCGACCGGGTGAGGGGACTGAAGCTTTCTTT. This chain connects TRBV9 to TRBJ1-1; D may be TRBD1 (5 bases). Trimming took 2 bases from V and 5 from J, leaving 16 bases between them. There are 15 residues in the CDR3. CDR1 and CDR2 (germline): SGDLS, YYNGEE.

There are many counts of this clonotype. CDR3 nucleotide sequence: TGTGCCAGCAGCTATATTAGCGGACTGGCCAACTACGAGCAGTACTTC. Its protein is CASSYISGLANYEQYF. V usage is TRBV7-2 and J usage is TRBJ2-7, with D perhaps matching TRBD2 (6 bases). V shed 4 bases and J shed 3 bases, with 19 bases lying between them. CDR1 is SGHTA, CDR2 FQGNSA, per germline. CDR3 length equals 16 residues.

The CDR3: CASNRLAGGPQETQYF. The DNA of the CDR3 is TGTGCCAGCAACAGACTAGCGGGAGGGCCCCAAGAGACCCAGTACTTC. The chain links TRBV12-3 or TRBV12-4 to TRBJ2-5; 14 bases line up with TRBD2. The V gene end was trimmed by 7 bases and the J gene end by 1 base; junction bases not matched to a gene: 5. This CDR3 has 16 amino acids.

V gene TRBV10-3 combines with J gene TRBJ2-5; unclear D gene. The CDR3 sequence is 12 residues long. Germline-derived CDR1 and CDR2 are ENHRY and SYGVKD. The germline V and J ends were trimmed by 8 bases and 1 base, with 8 bases remaining between them. CDR3 amino acids: CAISRSQETQYF. The CDR3 nucleotides are TGTGCCATCTCTCGCAGCCAAGAGACCCAGTACTTC.

V and J are TRBV7-2 and TRBJ2-1; D unresolved. Trimming shortened V by 1 base and J by 0 bases, and 7 bases separated the two germline ends. This CDR3 region has 15 residues. The germline CDR1 and CDR2 sequences are SGHTA and FQGNSA. The CDR3 nucleotides are TGTGCCAGCAGCTTAGATGGAAACTCCTACAATGAGCAGTTCTTC. It yields the protein CASSLDGNSYNEQFF. The full variable domain, completed using reference TRBV7-2 and TRBJ2-1, is GAGVSQSPSNKVTEKGKDVELRCDPISGHTALYWYRQSLGQGLEFLIYFQGNSAPDKSGLPSDRFSAERTGGSVSTLTIQRTQQEDSAVYLCASSLDGNSYNEQFFGPGTRLTVL.

The rearrangement links TRBV28 to TRBJ1-2; 8 bases agree with TRBD1. V shed 3 bases and J 7 bases; nucleotides not matched to a gene: 7. CDR3 length equals 14 residues. The germline V gene encodes CDR1 MDHEN and CDR2 SYDVKM. The CDR3 is CASSFQGAFTGYTF. CDR3 sequence (DNA): TGTGCCAGCAGTTTTCAGGGGGCGTTTACTGGCTACACCTTC.

This chain connects TRBV12-3 or TRBV12-4 to TRBJ2-1; the D gene is possibly TRBD2 (6 bases). The CDR3 spans 19 residues. The germline V and J ends were trimmed by 8 bases and 0 bases, with 26 bases remaining between them. The CDR3 bases are TGTGCCAGCTCCTGGCGCCGACAAGGAGGGAGGCGCTCCTACAATGAGCAGTTCTTC. Its translation: CASSWRRQGGRRSYNEQFF.

The rearrangement links TRBV7-2 to TRBJ2-1, with 9 positions matching TRBD2. CDR1 is SGHTA and CDR2 is FQGNSA in the germline V gene. Trimming took 5 bases from V and 5 from J; bases not matched to a gene: 10. The CDR3 loop spans 16 amino acids. The CDR3: CASSPRVLAGDNEQFF. Here the CDR3 DNA reads TGTGCCAGCAGCCCCAGGGTTTTAGCGGGAGACAATGAGCAGTTCTTC.

The chain has TRBV7-6 and TRBJ1-3, with unresolved D. V was cut by 1 base and J by 4 bases, with 17 bases left in between. The length of the CDR3 is 17 residues. CDR1 and CDR2 (germline): SGHVS, FNYEAQ. The CDR3 region is CASSLGLSQSVGNTIYF. DNA for the CDR3: TGTGCCAGCAGCTTAGGATTAAGTCAGTCTGTCGGAAACACCATATATTTT.

This clonotype came up many times. V and J are TRBV7-2 and TRBJ2-3, with D perhaps TRBD2 (5 bases). The CDR3 has 16 amino acids. The V gene lost 3 bases and the J gene lost 0 bases, with 13 bases spanning the gap. The germline CDR1 and CDR2 sequences are SGHTA and FQGNSA. The CDR3 sequence is CASSFGRSFSTDTQYF. CDR3 nucleotide sequence: TGTGCCAGCAGCTTTGGGAGAAGTTTTAGCACAGATACGCAGTATTTT.

This sequence joins TRBV29-1 and TRBJ1-4; 7 bases line up with TRBD1. This CDR3 is built from 12 residues. The germline gives CDR1 SQVTM, CDR2 ANQGSEA. J lost 12 bases, V lost 3 bases, and 7 bases had no gene match. CDR3 in DNA: TGCAGCGTTGAGACAGGGCTTCTTGAACTGTTTTTT. Translating gives CSVETGLLELFF.

The chain couples TRBV12-3 or TRBV12-4 to TRBJ2-3; TRBD2 is a possible D gene (5 bases). This CDR3 has 14 residues. V was clipped by 4 bases and J by 6 bases, with 14 bases between them. The CDR3 DNA reads TGTGCCAGCAGTTCCGAACTAGGGTTCGATACGCAGTATTTT. Amino acids: CASSSELGFDTQYF.

Judged by abundance, this clonotype is medium-sized. The rearrangement joins TRBV7-2 to TRBJ1-6, with 8 bases aligning to TRBD1. Trimming cost V 2 bases and J 6 bases; bases outside gene matches: 3. This CDR3 spans 15 amino acids. Germline assignment: CDR1 SGHTA and CDR2 FQGNSA. The CDR3 is CASSLQGAVNSPLHF. The CDR3 coding sequence is TGTGCCAGCAGCTTACAGGGGGCGGTTAATTCACCCCTCCACTTT.

The gene calls are TRBV20-1 and TRBJ2-7; D is possibly TRBD2 (5 bases). CDR3 length equals 12 residues. Trimming cost V 7 bases and J 3 bases, with 13 bases left between them. Germline-derived CDR1 and CDR2 are DFQATT and SNEGSKA (reference sequence). Here the CDR3 reads CSGAADRYEQYF. The CDR3 coding sequence is TGCAGTGGGGCAGCGGATCGCTACGAGCAGTACTTC.

Remarks on this clonotype: A much larger clone lies a single base off, so this may be a read error. The chain is built from TRBV6-2 or TRBV6-3 and TRBJ2-7; TRBD1 matches at 8 bases. Germline V CDR1 and CDR2: MNHEY, SVGEGT. The CDR3 covers 13 residues. V lost 10 bases and J lost 4; bases outside the gene matches: 9. CDR3: CATWGQEAYEQYF. As DNA, the CDR3 is TGTGCCACGTGGGGACAGGAGGCTTACGAGCAGTACTTC.

This rearrangement joins TRBV19 to TRBJ2-3; TRBD2 matches 9 bases. After removal of 6 bases from V and 0 bases from J, the junction contained 13 bases not matched to a gene. The CDR3 totals 18 residues. Per the germline V gene, CDR1 is LNHDA and CDR2 is SQIVND (reference sequence). CDR3 sequence (DNA): TGTGCCAGTAGGAGACTAGCGGCTACCATTACTAGCACAGATACGCAGTATTTT. Its protein is CASRRLAATITSTDTQYF.

The V and J genes are TRBV29-1 and TRBJ2-1; D possibly uses TRBD1 or TRBD2 (5 bases each). The germline V and J ends were trimmed by 4 bases and 4 bases, with 23 bases remaining between them. Germline V gives CDR1 SQVTM, CDR2 ANQGSEA. The CDR3 covers 17 residues. The CDR3 loop reads CSVGGTGRTLWYNEQFF. For the CDR3, the DNA is TGCAGCGTTGGGGGGACGGGGCGGACTCTTTGGTACAATGAGCAGTTCTTC.

In this sample, this clonotype turned up a few times. V is TRBV6-5 and J is TRBJ2-7; D possibly matches TRBD1 or TRBD2 (5 bases each). The V end was cut by 6 bases, the J end by 0 bases, with 15 bases between. Germline CDR1 MNHEY, CDR2 SVGAGI. The CDR3 covers 15 residues. CDR3 sequence reads: CASSHGDGGSYEQYV. CDR3 DNA sequence: TGTGCCAGCAGCCACGGGGACGGCGGCTCCTACGAGCAGTACGTC.

This clonotype was found many times. The junction and the germline gene differ at one end; a read error may be behind it. The chain couples TRBV5-1 to TRBJ2-3, with TRBD2 matching over 10 bases. CDR1 and CDR2 (germline): SGHRS, YFSETQ. The CDR3 totals 15 residues. CDR3 sequence reads: CASSLAGVGTDTQYF. In nucleotides, the CDR3 is TGTGCCAGCAGCCTAGCGGGAGTCGGCACAGATACGCAGTATTTT.

The chain uses TRBV28 and TRBJ1-5; the D gene is possibly TRBD1 (5 bases). Trimming pared 3 bases from V and 11 bases from J, leaving 20 bases between. This CDR3 comprises 15 residues. Germline V gives CDR1 MDHEN, CDR2 SYDVKM. CDR3: CASSFVPAGVGAQHF. CDR3 bases: TGTGCCAGCAGTTTTGTCCCAGCGGGGGTAGGGGCCCAGCATTTT.

This clonotype was counted a few times. The chain carries TRBV7-3 and TRBJ2-3; D is undetermined. Looked up from germline, CDR1 is SGHTA and CDR2 is FQGTGA. Trimming cost V 2 bases and J 0 bases, with 6 bases left between them. The CDR3 sequence is 14 residues long. The CDR3 here is CASSLSPSTDTQYF. Here the CDR3 DNA reads TGTGCCAGCAGCTTATCGCCTAGCACAGATACGCAGTATTTT. The variable domain in full, with the rest retrieved from reference TRBV7-3 and TRBJ2-3, is GAGVSQTPSNKVTEKGKYVELRCDPISGHTALYWYRQSLGQGPEFLIYFQGTGAADDSGLPNDRFFAVRPEGSVSTLKIQRTERGDSAVYLCASSLSPSTDTQYFGPGTRLTVL.